The rows below give T cell receptor beta chains drawn from one sample of a study of cytomegalovirus exposure and HLA in healthy donors. TCRdb's copy holds only in-frame clones and misses some; the assay was immunoSEQ multiplex PCR. Across 40,000 to 60,000 clones, the top ten clones capture roughly 6.1% of the sample. Sample: PBMCs. The receptors shown here come from a male donor in good health and CMV-seropositive. The CDR3 runs from the conserved cysteine through the conserved F or W. D genes are given only for firm matches.

D: .
V: TRBV25-1
J: TRBJ2-1
DNA: TGTGCCAGCAGTGGGGAGGTAAATGAGCAGTTCTTC
CDR3: CASSGEVNEQFF

D: TRBD1
V: TRBV5-1
J: TRBJ2-3
DNA: TGCGCCAGCAGCTTACAGGGACAGGGGCTCACAGATACGCAGTATTTT
CDR3: CASSLQGQGLTDTQYF

D: .
V: TRBV7-2
J: TRBJ1-5
DNA: TGTGCCAGCAGCCCGGGGGGCAATCAGCCCCAGCATTTT
CDR3: CASSPGGNQPQHF

D: .
V: TRBV5-1
J: TRBJ1-2
DNA: TGCGCCAGCAGCTTGGTTTGGGCTTTCCGCTTC
CDR3: CASSLVWAFRF

D: .
V: TRBV9
J: TRBJ2-7
DNA: TGTGCCAGCAGCCTAACCGGGAGCCCCTACGAGCAGTACTTC
CDR3: CASSLTGSPYEQYF

D: TRBD1
V: TRBV5-8
J: TRBJ2-2
DNA: TGTGCCAGCAGCCCCCAGGGGACAGCCCTGGGCCCCGGGGAGCTGTTTTTT
CDR3: CASSPQGTALGPGELFF

D: .
V: TRBV2
J: TRBJ1-5
DNA: TGTGCCAGCAGCCCAGATTCAGGGTGGAGTAGCAATCAGCCCCAGCATTTT
CDR3: CASSPDSGWSSNQPQHF

D: .
V: TRBV5-6
J: TRBJ2-1
DNA: TGTGCCAGCAGCTTAGAGGTTACCCGCTACAATGAGCAGTTCTTC
CDR3: CASSLEVTRYNEQFF

D: .
V: TRBV28
J: TRBJ2-5
DNA: TGTGCCAGCAGCCCCTTCGCGGTGACGCAAGAGACCCAGTACTTC
CDR3: CASSPFAVTQETQYF

D: TRBD1
V: TRBV7-9
J: TRBJ1-1
DNA: TGTGCTACAGTAAAGCAGGGGGCAGGCACTGAAGCTTTCTTT
CDR3: CATVKQGAGTEAFF

D: .
V: TRBV19
J: TRBJ2-7
DNA: TGTGCCAGTAGTAGGGGGGGGCCCCCAGCCTACGAGCAGTACTTC
CDR3: CASSRGGPPAYEQYF

D: TRBD1
V: TRBV7-9
J: TRBJ1-2
DNA: TGTGCCAGCAGCTTAGCGAGGACAGGGGGGGATGGCTACACCTTC
CDR3: CASSLARTGGDGYTF

D: .
V: TRBV19
J: TRBJ2-7
DNA: TGTGCCAGTCCCCTCGAGCAGTACTTC
CDR3: CASPLEQYF

D: TRBD1
V: TRBV28
J: TRBJ2-1
DNA: TGTGCCAGCAGTTTCAGGGGGCAGTACAATGAGCAGTTCTTC
CDR3: CASSFRGQYNEQFF

D: .
V: TRBV7-2
J: TRBJ2-1
DNA: TGTGCCAGCAGCCTCGACAGCGGGTACAATGAGCAGTTCTTC
CDR3: CASSLDSGYNEQFF

D: TRBD2
V: TRBV11-2
J: TRBJ2-5
DNA: TGTGCCAGCAGCTTAGGCCCGGGAGGAGAGACCCAGTACTTC
CDR3: CASSLGPGGETQYF

D: .
V: TRBV6-6
J: TRBJ2-7
DNA: TGTGCCAGCAGTTACTCTCAGGGCAGTGATGGGGAGCAGTACTTC
CDR3: CASSYSQGSDGEQYF

D: .
V: TRBV5-1
J: TRBJ1-1
DNA: TGCGCCAGCAGCTTTGAGTATTTGGACACTGAAGCTTTCTTT
CDR3: CASSFEYLDTEAFF

D: TRBD2
V: TRBV11-2
J: TRBJ2-1
DNA: TGTGCCAGCAGCTCTGGACTAGCGGGGGTGGGTGAGCAGTTCTTC
CDR3: CASSSGLAGVGEQFF

D: .
V: TRBV5-5
J: TRBJ2-7
DNA: TGTGCCAGCAGCCCTCAGGGGCCCTACGAGCAGTACTTC
CDR3: CASSPQGPYEQYF

D: .
V: TRBV6-1
J: TRBJ1-2
DNA: TGTGCCAGCGGTATCGGGGGGGGCTATGGCTACACCTTC
CDR3: CASGIGGGYGYTF

D: TRBD1
V: TRBV7-2
J: TRBJ2-3
DNA: TGTGCCAGCAGCCCGGACAGGGCGACAGATACGCAGTATTTT
CDR3: CASSPDRATDTQYF

D: TRBD2
V: TRBV4-3
J: TRBJ2-4
DNA: TGCGCCAGCAGCCAAGATAGCGGGGGGGTCAAAAACATTCAGTACTTC
CDR3: CASSQDSGGVKNIQYF

D: .
V: TRBV11-2
J: TRBJ2-5
DNA: TGTGCCAGCAGGCCTCCCCGAGCCAACCAAGAGACCCAGTACTTC
CDR3: CASRPPRANQETQYF

D: .
V: TRBV4-1
J: TRBJ2-7
DNA: TGCGCCAGCAGCCAAGTGGGTGGGAGCCTGTACGAGCAGTACTTC
CDR3: CASSQVGGSLYEQYF

D: TRBD2
V: TRBV4-3
J: TRBJ2-7
DNA: TGCGCCAGCAGCCAGCTAGCGGGGGGTTCCTACGAGCAGTACTTC
CDR3: CASSQLAGGSYEQYF

D: TRBD1
V: TRBV14
J: TRBJ1-6
DNA: TGTGCCAGCAGCCAAACAGGGGTCTCACCCCTCCACTTT
CDR3: CASSQTGVSPLHF

D: TRBD1
V: TRBV7-9
J: TRBJ2-1
DNA: TGTGCCAGCAGCCTGACAGGGATTGAGCAGTTCTTC
CDR3: CASSLTGIEQFF

D: TRBD2
V: TRBV19
J: TRBJ2-2
DNA: TGTGCCAGTAGTATGCCATTTGGCGGGGGGGCCCCGAACACCGGGGAGCTGTTTTTT
CDR3: CASSMPFGGGAPNTGELFF

D: .
V: TRBV27
J: TRBJ2-7
DNA: TGTGCCAGCAGTTTCGGGGGTCAAGCCTACGAGCAGTACTTC
CDR3: CASSFGGQAYEQYF

D: TRBD1
V: TRBV6-1
J: TRBJ1-6
DNA: TGTGCCAGCAGTCCGACAGGGGTTAGCAATTCACCCCTCCACTTT
CDR3: CASSPTGVSNSPLHF

D: TRBD2
V: TRBV5-1
J: TRBJ2-5
DNA: TGCGCCAGCAGTCGAAGCGGGGGAGAAGAGACCCAGTACTTC
CDR3: CASSRSGGEETQYF

D: TRBD2
V: TRBV7-9
J: TRBJ2-1
DNA: TGTGCCAGCAGCTTTGGGGGAGGGCTCGGCGGGGGGGCCAGTGAGCAGTTCTTC
CDR3: CASSFGGGLGGGASEQFF

D: .
V: TRBV9
J: TRBJ2-5
DNA: TGTGCCCGACTCGATCGGTACTTC
CDR3: CARLDRYF

D: .
V: TRBV7-2
J: TRBJ2-1
DNA: TGTGCCAGCAGTACAGGGTCCTTACCCTCCTACAATGAGCAGTTCTTC
CDR3: CASSTGSLPSYNEQFF

D: .
V: TRBV5-6
J: TRBJ2-2
DNA: TGTGCCAGCAGCCACAGGCCCGGGGAGCTGTTTTTT
CDR3: CASSHRPGELFF